This is a list of T cell receptor beta chains from one sample in a study of cytomegalovirus exposure and HLA in healthy donors. Assay: immunoSEQ multiplex PCR; the TCRdb copy retains only in-frame clones and omits some. The sample includes about 330,000 clones, about nine tenths seen only once; the top ten take approximately 1.2%. The sample was PBMCs. Source of these receptors: a woman aged 25-40 years in good health and CMV-seropositive. CDR3s leave out the opening cysteine and the closing phenylalanine or tryptophan. The D gene is left open where the match is weak. Clone size is not always given. Where it is, it says once, few, many or a class for expanded clones.

clone_size d_call v_call cdr3_aa
. . TRBV11-1 ASSLGGRGLGIEQY
few . TRBV28 ASEGRAYEQY
. TRBD1 TRBV4-1 ASSLGTGAYEQY
. TRBD2 TRBV19 ASSSLAGPTDTQY
. TRBD1 TRBV4-2 ASSQDGTVNQPQH
. . TRBV6-5 ASSYQPSSGELF
. . TRBV4-1 ASSQGALQAQAYEQY
. . TRBV14 ASSQGPYEQY
. TRBD1 TRBV29-1 SVCCQGATEAF
few . TRBV27 ASSSPRQYSSGANVLT
once . TRBV5-1 ASSLAAPSYNEQF
. . TRBV15 ATSRDLQVSNQPQH
. . TRBV28 ASTLGPARGGTDTQY
. . TRBV6-5 ASSYSRLNYGYT
. . TRBV28 ASSYGRGGELF
. . TRBV21-1 ASSKVGGQGLRSYEQY
. TRBD2 TRBV2 ASSVLLALYEQY
. TRBD1 TRBV30 AWSPGQGGQPQH
. . TRBV9 ASSVRGDEQY
. . TRBV28 ASSNPVGGVGEPQH
. . TRBV6-1 ASSDINQPQH
. . TRBV28 ASSSYRNQETQY
. . TRBV28 ASSSLSSSYNEQF
. . TRBV27 ASSPGAKNIQY
. TRBD1 TRBV2 ASSHKPTQDREGKPQH
. TRBD2 TRBV5-1 ASSLRGSISLAGGNEQF
few TRBD2 TRBV7-9 ASSSQFGTSGLSSREQY
. TRBD1 TRBV28 ASSNTGTGELTQY
. . TRBV6-5 ASSYRVSVEQY
. . TRBV2 ASSVGSSNQPQH
. . TRBV27 ASSPGTDTQY
once TRBD1 TRBV6-5 ASSLSGGTEAF
. TRBD2 TRBV7-2 ASSPPGLAGGNLREQY
few . TRBV5-1 ASSLVVYTGELF
. . TRBV4-1 ASSSTPGLEQY
few . TRBV19 ASSIPGDYEQY
. . TRBV4-3 ASSQDSSGAQGYT
. . TRBV11-2 ASSHGGYEQY
. TRBD2 TRBV28 ASGTRVNEQF
. . TRBV27 ASSLWEGYEQY
. . TRBV19 ATKDEYGYT
. . TRBV27 ASSYDPTYGYT
. TRBD2 TRBV5-1 ASSPPSGSVNEQF
. . TRBV7-3 ASSLLGQGRIATQY
. TRBD1 TRBV5-1 ASSSRDRVTDTQY
. . TRBV28 ASSWDGSYEQY
. TRBD2 TRBV2 ASSTGTSRYEQY
. TRBD2 TRBV9 ASSVGSSGSLHYEQY
. . TRBV7-9 ASSLVSYGYT
. TRBD1 TRBV4-3 ASSQGQGPGEQF
. . TRBV13 ASSLGGPSYNEQF
. . TRBV5-1 ASSLAVEMGNEQF
once TRBD2 TRBV15 ATKRLAGDGSGELF